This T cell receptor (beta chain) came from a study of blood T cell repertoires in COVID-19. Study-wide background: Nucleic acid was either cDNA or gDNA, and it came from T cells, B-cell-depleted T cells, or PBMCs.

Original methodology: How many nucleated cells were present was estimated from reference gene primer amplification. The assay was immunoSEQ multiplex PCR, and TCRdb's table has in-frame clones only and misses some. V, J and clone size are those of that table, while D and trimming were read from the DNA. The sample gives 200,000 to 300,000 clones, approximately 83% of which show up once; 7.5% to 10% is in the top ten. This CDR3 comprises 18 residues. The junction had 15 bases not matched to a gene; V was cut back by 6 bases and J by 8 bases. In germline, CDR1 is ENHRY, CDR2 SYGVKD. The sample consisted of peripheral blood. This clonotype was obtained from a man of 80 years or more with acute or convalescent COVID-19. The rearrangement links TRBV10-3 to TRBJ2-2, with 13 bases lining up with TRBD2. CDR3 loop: CAIRGTGGLAGPQGELFF. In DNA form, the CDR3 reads TGTGCCATCAGAGGGACAGGGGGACTAGCGGGACCCCAGGGGGAGCTGTTTTTT.